Following are 32 T cell receptor beta chains from one sample sequenced in a study of OX40 agonist ivuxolimab in advanced cancers. The repertoire was sequenced with immunoSEQ multiplex PCR; TCRdb's copy has only in-frame clones and lacks some. The profile shows 6,000 to 9,500 clones, just under 75% of them singletons. The sample in question was CD4+ or CD8+ T cells sorted from blood, obtained in a trial of the OX40 agonist ivuxolimab. These receptors were obtained from an adult with an advanced solid tumor such as melanoma, head and neck, liver or kidney cancer.

This clone was seen many times. The chain couples TRBV10-1 to TRBJ2-7, with a possible D match to TRBD1 (6 bases). CDR1 is WNHNN and CDR2 is SYGVQD in the germline V gene (reference sequence). The CDR3 has 14 amino acids. Between the trimmed V and J ends, which lost 2 bases and 4 bases, there was a span of 12 bases. This CDR3 reads CASSEGCRGYEQYF. As DNA, the CDR3 is TGCGCCAGCAGTGAGGGGTGTAGGGGGTACGAGCAGTACTTC.

The sample holds one count of this clone. The rearrangement joins TRBV7-9 to TRBJ2-4, with TRBD1 matching over 7 bases. The germline gives CDR1 SEHNR, CDR2 FQNEAQ (reference sequence). The CDR3 consists of 11 residues. J was trimmed by 13 bases and V by 1 base; bases with no gene match: 1. The CDR3 sequence: CASSLGTGQYF. In nucleotides, the CDR3 is TGTGCCAGCAGCTTAGGGACAGGACAGTACTTC.

V usage is TRBV30 and J usage is TRBJ2-1; either TRBD1 or TRBD2 may fit D (5 bases each). The CDR3 extends over 12 amino acids. Trimming cost V 2 bases and J 5 bases, with 7 bases left between them. Germline values: CDR1 GTSNPN, CDR2 SVGIG (reference sequence). The CDR3 protein is CAWSRGHNEQFF. Written as DNA, the CDR3 is TGTGCCTGGAGTCGGGGCCACAATGAGCAGTTCTTC.

V is TRBV7-9 and J is TRBJ2-7, with 8 bases matching TRBD2. Germline CDR1 is SEHNR and CDR2 is FQNEAQ (reference sequence). V lost 4 bases, J lost 7 bases, and 9 bases stayed unmatched. This CDR3 is 14 amino acids long. The CDR3 region has the DNA TGTGCCAGCAGCTCCGGGGGGGGTTCCGAGGAGCAGTACTTC. Amino acids: CASSSGGGSEEQYF.

This clone was counted a few times. This chain joins TRBV19 and TRBJ2-5; D unresolved. The CDR3 loop spans 14 amino acids. Deletions cut 7 bases from V and 2 bases from J, with 14 bases between. From germline, CDR1 is LNHDA and CDR2 SQIVND (reference sequence). The CDR3 here is CASKLQALQETQYF. For the CDR3, the DNA is TGTGCCAGTAAACTCCAGGCGTTACAAGAGACCCAGTACTTC.

This rearrangement joins TRBV5-1 to TRBJ2-5, with 7 bases matching TRBD2. V was clipped by 0 bases and J by 0 bases; unmatched bases: 5. The CDR3 is 16 residues long. CDR1 is SGHRS, CDR2 YFSETQ, per germline. The CDR3 loop reads CASSLARAGDQETQYF. The CDR3 nucleotides are TGCGCCAGCAGCTTGGCCCGGGCGGGAGACCAAGAGACCCAGTACTTC.

V and J are TRBV11-2 and TRBJ1-2, with 7 bases identical to TRBD1. The CDR3 has 14 residues. Germline V gene sequence: CDR1 SGHAT, CDR2 FQNNGV. V shed 4 bases, J shed 4 bases, and the junction held 6 bases outside the gene matches. For the CDR3, the DNA is TGTGCCAGCAGCTCAGGGGGGGGTCTCTATGGCTACACCTTC. Translating gives CASSSGGGLYGYTF.

This clone has only one observation. The chain couples TRBV28 to TRBJ2-5, with no clear D. Germline-derived CDR1 and CDR2 are MDHEN and SYDVKM. V was pared by 3 bases and J by 0 bases, with 5 bases between. The CDR3 is 13 residues long. CDR3 amino acids: CASSLGYQETQYF. The CDR3 region has the DNA TGTGCCAGCAGTTTGGGGTACCAAGAGACCCAGTACTTC.

This chain uses TRBV7-8 with TRBJ1-1; D gene unclear. Germline lookup yields CDR1 SGHVS and CDR2 FQNEAQ. V was trimmed by 1 base and J by 5 bases, leaving 8 bases between them. The CDR3 runs 13 residues. The CDR3 reads CASSLGGRTEAFF. The DNA for the CDR3 is TGTGCCAGCAGCTTAGGAGGGAGGACTGAAGCTTTCTTT.

V and J are TRBV4-3 and TRBJ2-1; no firm D call. This CDR3 has 11 residues. Germline CDR1 LGHNA, CDR2 YSLEER. V lost 4 bases and J 5 bases, leaving 3 bases between the germline ends. CDR3 amino acids: CASSLDNEQFF. The CDR3 DNA sequence: TGCGCCAGCAGCCTGGACAATGAGCAGTTCTTC.

V gene TRBV7-9 combines with J gene TRBJ2-7; possibly TRBD2 for D (6 bases). CDR3 length: 14 amino acids. Deletions cut 1 base from V and 2 bases from J, with 9 bases between. Germline V CDR1 and CDR2: SEHNR, FQNEAQ (reference sequence). DNA for the CDR3: TGTGCCAGCAGCTTAGAGGGGACTCCCTACGAGCAGTACTTC. It yields the protein CASSLEGTPYEQYF.

The chain employs TRBV10-3 and TRBJ1-1, with D uncertain. Germline V gene data show CDR1 as ENHRY and CDR2 as SYGVKD. The germline V and J ends were trimmed by 2 bases and 1 base, with 8 bases remaining between them. The CDR3 has 14 residues. Written as DNA, the CDR3 is TGTGCCATCAGTGAGGCACAGACGAACACTGAAGCTTTCTTT. Protein: CAISEAQTNTEAFF.

The chain uses TRBV11-2 and TRBJ1-1; D is uncertain. The CDR3 is made up of 15 amino acids. The germline V gene has CDR1 SGHAT and CDR2 FQNNGV. Trimming took 5 bases from V and 0 from J, leaving 13 bases between them. The CDR3 region is CASSPELGLNTEAFF. DNA for the CDR3: TGTGCCAGCAGCCCTGAACTAGGATTGAACACTGAAGCTTTCTTT.

This chain's CDR3 is CASSLPPGLQHF. The CDR3, as DNA: TGTGCCAGCAGCCTCCCCCCGGGACTGCAGCATTTT. V is TRBV7-2 and J is TRBJ1-5, with a weak D call TRBD1 (5 bases). V lost 5 bases, J lost 13 bases, and 15 bases lay in between. The CDR3 runs to 12 residues. Germline CDR1 and CDR2: SGHTA and FQGNSA.

V gene TRBV13 combines with J gene TRBJ2-5; TRBD1 matches 8 bases. The V gene end was trimmed by 2 bases and the J gene end by 5 bases; junction bases not matched to a gene: 7. The germline gives CDR1 PRHDT, CDR2 FYEKMQ (reference sequence). This CDR3 region has 15 residues. CDR3 sequence (DNA): TGTGCCAGCAGCTTACGGACAGGGTTGGAGGAGACCCAGTACTTC. This codes for CASSLRTGLEETQYF.

The chain joins TRBV4-3 to TRBJ2-5; 10 bases fit TRBD2. The CDR3 is made up of 17 amino acids. From germline, CDR1 is LGHNA and CDR2 YSLEER. The trim removed 3 bases at V and 3 bases at J, leaving 10 bases unmatched. The DNA of the CDR3 is TGCGCCAGCAGCCAGACTCCTAGCGGGAGAGGCGAAGAGACCCAGTACTTC. Amino acids: CASSQTPSGRGEETQYF.

The chain has TRBV7-8 and TRBJ2-7; D gene ambiguous. The germline gives CDR1 SGHVS, CDR2 FQNEAQ. The V gene lost 3 bases and the J gene lost 0 bases, with 9 bases spanning the gap. The CDR3 length is 14 residues. This chain's CDR3 is CASSLTPSSYEQYF. The CDR3 nucleotides are TGTGCCAGCAGCTTGACACCGAGCTCCTACGAGCAGTACTTC. Supplemented by reference TRBV7-8 and TRBJ2-7, the full variable domain reads GAGVSQSPRYKVAKRGQDVALRCDPISGHVSLFWYQQALGQGPEFLTYFQNEAQLDKSGLPSDRFFAERPEGSVSTLKIQRTQQEDSAVYLCASSLTPSSYEQYFGPGTRLTVT.

CDR3: CASRPTGYDGELFF. CDR3 nucleotides: TGTGCCAGCAGACCGACAGGGTACGACGGGGAGCTGTTTTTT. The gene calls are TRBV6-1 and TRBJ2-2; 7 positions match TRBD1. Germline CDR1 MNHNS, CDR2 SASEGT. The CDR3 loop spans 14 amino acids. Unmatched junction bases numbered 8, after V lost 6 bases and J lost 7 bases.

This sequence joins TRBV14 and TRBJ2-2; tentative D call: TRBD2 (5 bases). V lost 4 bases and J lost 9, with 9 bases in between. The germline V gene encodes CDR1 SGHDN and CDR2 FVKESK. The CDR3 totals 12 residues. The CDR3 protein is CASSPGFRELFF. The CDR3 DNA reads TGTGCCAGCAGCCCGGGGTTCCGGGAGCTGTTTTTT.

V gene TRBV9 combines with J gene TRBJ2-5; 7 bases agree with TRBD1. The CDR3 runs to 15 residues. In germline, CDR1 is SGDLS, CDR2 YYNGEE. V lost 3 bases and J lost 1; bases outside the gene matches: 6. For the CDR3, the DNA is TGTGCCAGCAGCGGAACAGGGACAGCCCAAGAGACCCAGTACTTC. As protein: CASSGTGTAQETQYF.

This clone was recorded once. The CDR3 is CASSPPGTVYEQYF. The CDR3 DNA reads TGTGCCAGCAGCCCCCCCGGGACGGTCTACGAGCAGTACTTC. The rearrangement joins TRBV13 to TRBJ2-5; either TRBD1 or TRBD2 may supply D (5 bases each). The J call may not be correct, given that the DNA end is closer to TRBJ2-7. The CDR3 sequence is 14 residues long. Germline CDR1 reads PRHDT; CDR2 reads FYEKMQ (reference sequence).

CDR3: CASETGDYEQYF. The DNA of the CDR3 is TGTGCCAGCGAGACAGGGGACTACGAGCAGTACTTC. The chain uses TRBV2 and TRBJ2-7, with 8 bases that match TRBD1. CDR1 SNHLY and CDR2 FYNNEI come from the germline V gene. CDR3 length equals 12 residues. V was pared by 8 bases and J by 3 bases, with 3 bases of the junction left unmatched.

This clone has a handful of counts. CDR3 in DNA: TGTGCCAGCAGGGGACCCCCGGGCTGGGGCTATGGCTACACCTTC. Encoded protein: CASRGPPGWGYGYTF. The J gene is TRBJ1-2, the V gene TRBV28, with TRBD1 as a possible D gene (5 bases). Germline V lookup: CDR1 MDHEN, CDR2 SYDVKM. This CDR3 has 15 amino acids. V was trimmed by 6 bases and J by 4 bases, leaving 18 bases between them.

The chain carries TRBV4-3 and TRBJ1-1; D unresolved. The CDR3 is 18 amino acids. Trimming pared 0 bases from V and 0 bases from J, leaving 17 bases between. From germline, CDR1 is LGHNA and CDR2 YSLEER. DNA for the CDR3: TGCGCCAGCAGCCAAGATCAACGCGGATCAGGAATGAACACTGAAGCTTTCTTT. Its translation is CASSQDQRGSGMNTEAFF.

This sequence joins TRBV10-3 and TRBJ2-7, with TRBD2 matching 7 bases. Trimming removed 8 bases from V and 3 bases from J; junction bases left unmatched: 13. The CDR3 loop spans 15 amino acids. The germline V gene encodes CDR1 ENHRY and CDR2 SYGVKD. This CDR3 is CAILYDSGVNYEQYF. The DNA for the CDR3 is TGTGCCATCCTCTATGACAGCGGGGTCAACTACGAGCAGTACTTC.

This clone has more than one count but fewer than ten. The chain is built from TRBV7-3 and TRBJ2-1, with 8 bases that match TRBD2. V dropped 4 bases and J dropped 6; count of bases not matched to a gene: 8. The germline V gene has CDR1 SGHTA and CDR2 FQGTGA. The CDR3 is 15 residues long. The CDR3 sequence is CASSSTGGRPNEQFF. CDR3 coding DNA: TGTGCCAGCAGCTCCACGGGGGGGCGGCCCAATGAGCAGTTCTTC. The complete variable domain, with remaining parts taken from reference TRBV7-3 and TRBJ2-1, reads GAGVSQTPSNKVTEKGKYVELRCDPISGHTALYWYRQSLGQGPEFLIYFQGTGAADDSGLPNDRFFAVRPEGSVSTLKIQRTERGDSAVYLCASSSTGGRPNEQFFGPGTRLTVL.

The chain has TRBV5-3 and TRBJ1-3; maybe TRBD1 (5 bases). TRBV5-3 qualifies as an ORF whose function is uncertain. The V and J ends lost 5 bases and 0 bases respectively, with 15 bases between them. The CDR3 is 16 residues long. DNA of the CDR3: TGTGCCAGAAGGGCCGGAGTACAGGACTCTGGAAACACCATATATTTT. Its translation is CARRAGVQDSGNTIYF.

This clone has more than one count but fewer than ten. The CDR3 sequence is CASSQGPGRATEAFF. The CDR3 bases are TGCGCCAGCAGCCAAGGTCCAGGGAGAGCCACTGAAGCTTTCTTT. The chain employs TRBV4-1 and TRBJ1-1; TRBD1 is a possible D gene (5 bases). Germline values: CDR1 MGHRA, CDR2 YSYEKL. Trimming removed 1 base at V and 4 bases at J, with 13 bases between. This CDR3 has 15 residues.

This sequence joins TRBV9 and TRBJ1-2; D not resolved. Germline V gives CDR1 SGDLS, CDR2 YYNGEE. The CDR3 has 17 amino acids. The V end lost 3 bases, the J end lost 0 bases, and 18 bases lay between the germline ends. The CDR3 protein is CASSGSIQGPSNYGYTF. The CDR3 DNA reads TGTGCCAGCAGCGGATCCATCCAAGGTCCTTCTAACTATGGCTACACCTTC.

In DNA, the CDR3 is TGTGCCAGCAGCTTTACAGGGAGCCACGAGCAGTACTTC. It is translated as CASSFTGSHEQYF. The rearrangement links TRBV7-3 to TRBJ2-7; D may be TRBD1 (6 bases). Germline loops: CDR1 SGHTA, CDR2 FQGTGA. The CDR3 consists of 13 residues. Trimming shortened V by 3 bases and J by 5 bases, and 11 bases separated the two germline ends.

The chain employs TRBV12-5 and TRBJ2-1; TRBD2 matches at 11 bases. J gave up 2 bases and V 3 bases, and 6 bases lay outside the gene matches. CDR3 size: 17 residues. CDR1 is LGHNT, CDR2 FRNRAP, per germline. CDR3 in DNA: TGTGCTAGTGGTTTTTCGGATAGCGGGGGGGCCTACAATGAGCAGTTCTTC. This codes for CASGFSDSGGAYNEQFF.

The chain joins TRBV7-9 to TRBJ2-1; D not resolved. With 2 bases removed from V and 8 bases from J, the gap between germline ends came to 10 bases. The germline CDR1 and CDR2 sequences are SEHNR and FQNEAQ (reference sequence). This CDR3 contains 13 residues. CDR3 in amino acids: CASSLTPHHEQFF. CDR3 DNA sequence: TGTGCCAGCAGCTTAACTCCTCACCATGAGCAGTTCTTC.